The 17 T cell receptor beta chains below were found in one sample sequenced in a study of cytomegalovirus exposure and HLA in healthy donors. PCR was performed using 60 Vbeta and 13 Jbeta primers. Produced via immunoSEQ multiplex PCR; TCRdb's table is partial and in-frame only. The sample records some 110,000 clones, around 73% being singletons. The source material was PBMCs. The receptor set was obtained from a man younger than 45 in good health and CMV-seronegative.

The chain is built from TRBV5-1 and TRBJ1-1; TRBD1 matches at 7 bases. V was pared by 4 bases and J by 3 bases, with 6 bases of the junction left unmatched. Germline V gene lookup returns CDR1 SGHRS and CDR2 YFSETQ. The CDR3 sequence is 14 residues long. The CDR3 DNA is TGCGCCAGCAGCATCGACAGGGTGGACACTGAAGCTTTCTTT. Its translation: CASSIDRVDTEAFF.

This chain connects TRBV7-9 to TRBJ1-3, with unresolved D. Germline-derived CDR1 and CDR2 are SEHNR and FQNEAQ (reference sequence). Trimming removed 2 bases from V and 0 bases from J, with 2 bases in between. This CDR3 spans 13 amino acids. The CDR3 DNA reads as TGTGCCAGCAGCTTATACTCTGGAAACACCATATATTTT. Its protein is CASSLYSGNTIYF.

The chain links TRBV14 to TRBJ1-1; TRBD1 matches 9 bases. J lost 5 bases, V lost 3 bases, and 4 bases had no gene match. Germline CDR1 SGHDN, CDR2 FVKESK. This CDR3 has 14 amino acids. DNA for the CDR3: TGTGCCAGCAGCCATCGACAGGGGGGAACTGAAGCTTTCTTT. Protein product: CASSHRQGGTEAFF. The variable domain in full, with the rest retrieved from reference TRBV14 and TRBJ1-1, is EAGVTQFPSHSVIEKGQTVTLRCDPISGHDNLYWYRRVMGKEIKFLLHFVKESKQDESGMPNNRFLAERTGGTYSTLKVQPAELEDSGVYFCASSHRQGGTEAFFGQGTRLTVV.

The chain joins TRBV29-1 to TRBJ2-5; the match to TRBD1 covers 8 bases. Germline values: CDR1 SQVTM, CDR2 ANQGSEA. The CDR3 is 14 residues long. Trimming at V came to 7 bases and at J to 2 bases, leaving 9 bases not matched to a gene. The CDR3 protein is CSAYSRQGQETQYF. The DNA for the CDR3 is TGCAGCGCTTATTCCCGACAGGGGCAAGAGACCCAGTACTTC.

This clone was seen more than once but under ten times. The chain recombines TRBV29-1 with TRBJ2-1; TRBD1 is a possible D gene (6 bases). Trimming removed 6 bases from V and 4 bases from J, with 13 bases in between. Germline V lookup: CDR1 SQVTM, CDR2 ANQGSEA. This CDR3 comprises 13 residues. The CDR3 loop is CSVIGTNYNEQFF. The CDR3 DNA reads TGCAGCGTCATCGGGACAAATTACAATGAGCAGTTCTTC.

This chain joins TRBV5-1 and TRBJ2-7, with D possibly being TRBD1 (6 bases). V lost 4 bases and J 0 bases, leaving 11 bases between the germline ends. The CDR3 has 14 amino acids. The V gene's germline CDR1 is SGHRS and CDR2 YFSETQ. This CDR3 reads CASSTPDSSYEQYF. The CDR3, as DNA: TGCGCCAGCAGCACCCCGGACAGCTCCTACGAGCAGTACTTC.

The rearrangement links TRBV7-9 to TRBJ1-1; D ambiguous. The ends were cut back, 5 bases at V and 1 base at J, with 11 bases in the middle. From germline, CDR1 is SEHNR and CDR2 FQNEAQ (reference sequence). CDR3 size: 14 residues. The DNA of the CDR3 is TGTGCCAGCAGCGCGATTGTGAGGAACACTGAAGCTTTCTTT. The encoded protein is CASSAIVRNTEAFF.

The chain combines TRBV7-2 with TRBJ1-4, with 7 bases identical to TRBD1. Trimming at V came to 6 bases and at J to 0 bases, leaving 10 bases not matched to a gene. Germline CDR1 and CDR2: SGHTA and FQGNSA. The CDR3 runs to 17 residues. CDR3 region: CASSTTTGLSTNEKLFF. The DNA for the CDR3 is TGTGCCAGCAGTACCACGACAGGGCTTTCAACTAATGAAAAACTGTTTTTT.

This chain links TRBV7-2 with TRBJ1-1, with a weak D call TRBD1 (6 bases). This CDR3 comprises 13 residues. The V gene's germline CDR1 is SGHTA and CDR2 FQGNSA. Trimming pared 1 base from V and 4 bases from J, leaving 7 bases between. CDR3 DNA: TGTGCCAGCAGCTTAGTCAGGGGCACTGAAGCTTTCTTT. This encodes CASSLVRGTEAFF.

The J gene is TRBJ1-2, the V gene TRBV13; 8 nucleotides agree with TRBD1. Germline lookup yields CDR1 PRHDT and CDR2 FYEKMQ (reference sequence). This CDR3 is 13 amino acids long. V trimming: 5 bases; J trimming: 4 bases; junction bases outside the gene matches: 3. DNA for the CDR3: TGTGCCAGCAGCAGGACAGGGATCTATGGCTACACCTTC. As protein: CASSRTGIYGYTF. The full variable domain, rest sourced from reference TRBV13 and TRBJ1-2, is AAGVIQSPRHLIKEKRETATLKCYPIPRHDTVYWYQQGPGQDPQFLISFYEKMQSDKGSIPDRFSAQQFSDYHSELNMSSLELGDSALYFCASSRTGIYGYTFGSGTRLTVV.

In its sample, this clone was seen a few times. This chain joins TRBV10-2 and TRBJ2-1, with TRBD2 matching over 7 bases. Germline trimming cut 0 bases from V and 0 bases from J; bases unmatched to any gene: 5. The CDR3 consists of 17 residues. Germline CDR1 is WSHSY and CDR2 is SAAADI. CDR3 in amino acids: CASSESVAGDSYNEQFF. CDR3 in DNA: TGCGCCAGCAGTGAGTCGGTGGCGGGGGACTCCTACAATGAGCAGTTCTTC.

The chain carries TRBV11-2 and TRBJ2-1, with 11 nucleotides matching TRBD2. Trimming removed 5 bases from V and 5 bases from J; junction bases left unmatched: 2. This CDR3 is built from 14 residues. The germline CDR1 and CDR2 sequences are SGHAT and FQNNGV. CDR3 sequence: CASSRLAGNNEQFF. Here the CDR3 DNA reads TGTGCCAGCAGCCGACTAGCGGGAAACAATGAGCAGTTCTTC.

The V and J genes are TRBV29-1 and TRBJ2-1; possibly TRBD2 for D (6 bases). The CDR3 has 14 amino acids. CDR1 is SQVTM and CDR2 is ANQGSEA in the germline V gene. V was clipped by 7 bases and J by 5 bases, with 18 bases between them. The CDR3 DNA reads TGCAGCGCCCGCGGGCGGGAAGACGACAATGAGCAGTTCTTC. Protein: CSARGREDDNEQFF.

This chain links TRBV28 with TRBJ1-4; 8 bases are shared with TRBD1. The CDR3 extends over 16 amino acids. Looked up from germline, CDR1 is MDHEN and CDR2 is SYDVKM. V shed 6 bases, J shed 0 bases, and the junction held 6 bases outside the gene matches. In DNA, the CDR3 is TGTGCCAGCAGGGCCGGGACAGGAACAACTAATGAAAAACTGTTTTTT. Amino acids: CASRAGTGTTNEKLFF.

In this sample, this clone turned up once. The CDR3 loop reads CASSTGGEQYF. CDR3 bases: TGTGCCAGCAGCACAGGGGGCGAGCAGTACTTC. The chain joins TRBV13 to TRBJ2-7; 8 nucleotides line up with TRBD1. With V trimmed by 5 bases and J by 6 bases, 0 bases remained unmatched. From germline, CDR1 is PRHDT and CDR2 FYEKMQ (reference sequence). CDR3 length equals 11 residues.

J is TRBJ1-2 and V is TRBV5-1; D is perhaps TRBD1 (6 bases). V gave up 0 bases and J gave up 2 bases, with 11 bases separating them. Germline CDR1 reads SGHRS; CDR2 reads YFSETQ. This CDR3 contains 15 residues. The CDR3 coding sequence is TGCGCCAGCAGCTTGGGCGGGGGCGTCAACTATGGCTACACCTTC. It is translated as CASSLGGGVNYGYTF.

CDR3: CAISRQGGSEEQYF. CDR3 bases: TGTGCCATCAGTCGACAGGGGGGGTCTGAAGAGCAGTACTTC. The V call is TRBV10-3, the J call TRBJ2-7; 9 positions match TRBD1. Trimming cost V 5 bases and J 7 bases; bases outside gene matches: 9. The CDR3 is 14 amino acids. The germline V gene encodes CDR1 ENHRY and CDR2 SYGVKD.